Listed below are T cell receptor beta chains from one sample, sequenced in a study of blood T cells in healthy people across ages. TCRdb reanalysed the 5' RACE reads using MiXCR and keeps one entry per CDR3 protein. Of 550,000 to 600,000 distinct CDR3 sequences detected, more than 45% appear once; the ten largest clones hold approximately 23%. The material sequenced was blood. The receptor set was obtained from an elderly man in good health. The CDR3 runs from the conserved cysteine through the conserved F or W. Fields, in order: V gene, clone size, J gene, D gene, CDR3 protein, CDR3 DNA. D genes are given only for firm matches. Rows give clone size only sometimes, using once, few, many, or a class for an expanded clone.

TRBV2	-	TRBJ2-7	-	CASNGVGSYEQYF	TGTGCCAGCAACGGGGTAGGCTCCTACGAGCAGTACTTC
TRBV29-1	-	TRBJ2-6	-	CSVETIRGANVLTF	TGCAGCGTTGAAACGATCAGGGGGGCCAACGTCCTGACTTTC
TRBV4-1	-	TRBJ2-1	-	CASSSPTASSYSEQFF	TGCGCCAGCAGCTCGCCGACAGCGAGCTCCTACAGTGAGCAGTTCTTC
TRBV20-1	-	TRBJ1-6	TRBD1	CSARPGQAHNSPLHF	TGCAGTGCTAGACCAGGACAGGCCCATAATTCACCCCTCCACTTT
TRBV7-9	once	TRBJ2-4	-	CATTGVATLENIQYF	TGTGCCACGACTGGAGTGGCCACCTTGGAAAACATTCAGTACTTC
TRBV4-1	few	TRBJ2-3	-	CASSQAATGGRTDTQYF	TGCGCTAGCAGCCAAGCCGCCACGGGGGGCCGAACAGATACGCAGTATTTT
TRBV28	once	TRBJ2-2	TRBD1	CANGDSSTGELFF	TGTGCCAACGGGGACAGCAGCACCGGGGAGCTGTTTTTT
TRBV29-1	-	TRBJ2-1	-	CSVEEWGRSQFF	TGCAGCGTTGAAGAGTGGGGGCGGTCGCAGTTCTTC
TRBV12-3/TRBV12-4	-	TRBJ2-3	-	CASSLRIRGADTQYF	TGTGCCAGCAGTTTAAGAATCAGGGGGGCAGATACGCAGTATTTT
TRBV6-5	many	TRBJ1-2	-	CASSYIDSISSGYTF	TGTGCCAGCAGTTACATTGACAGCATAAGCTCTGGCTACACCTTC
TRBV9	-	TRBJ1-6	-	CASSTRDASNSPLHF	TGTGCCAGCAGCACGCGGGACGCCTCGAATTCACCCCTCCACTTT
TRBV12-3/TRBV12-4	-	TRBJ1-6	-	CASSTGRFSPLHF	TGTGCCAGCAGTACGGGACGCTTTTCACCCCTCCACTTT
TRBV5-1	-	TRBJ2-5	TRBD2	CASSSGGEETQYF	TGCGCCAGCAGTAGCGGGGGGGAAGAGACCCAGTACTTC
TRBV19	-	TRBJ2-1	TRBD1	CASSSGQGFGEQFF	TGTGCCAGTAGTTCCGGACAGGGCTTTGGTGAGCAGTTCTTC
TRBV7-9	-	TRBJ2-1	TRBD2	CASSFSGGREFF	TGTGCCAGCAGTTTTAGCGGGGGCAGGGAGTTCTTC
TRBV10-2	-	TRBJ2-3	-	CASSFSMSTDTQYF	TGCGCCAGCAGTTTCTCCATGAGCACAGATACGCAGTATTTT
TRBV20-1	-	TRBJ2-7	TRBD1	CSARDYRTGYEQYF	TGCAGTGCTAGAGATTACAGGACAGGTTACGAGCAGTACTTC
TRBV18	-	TRBJ1-1	TRBD1	CASPSDRGVTEAFF	TGTGCCAGCCCATCCGACAGGGGGGTAACTGAAGCTTTCTTT
TRBV5-5	few	TRBJ2-5	-	CASSLGDLGETQYF	TGTGCCAGCAGCTTGGGTGACTTGGGGGAGACCCAGTACTTC
TRBV4-1	-	TRBJ1-2	-	CASSPTGFHGYTF	TGCGCCAGCAGCCCGACAGGATTTCATGGCTACACCTTC
TRBV19	-	TRBJ2-5	TRBD2	CASSMGGSRETQYF	TGTGCCAGTAGTATGGGAGGGAGTAGAGAGACCCAGTACTTC
TRBV4-1	-	TRBJ2-5	-	CAGSQDPSTGTLETQYF	TGCGCCGGCAGCCAAGATCCGAGCACAGGGACTTTGGAGACCCAGTACTTC
TRBV4-1	many	TRBJ2-6	-	CASSLDLSGANVLTF	TGCGCCAGCAGTCTGGACTTGTCTGGGGCCAACGTCCTGACTTTC
TRBV4-1	-	TRBJ2-1	-	CASRPYSFPDGEQFF	TGCGCCAGCAGGCCCTATAGTTTCCCGGACGGAGAGCAGTTCTTC
TRBV15	-	TRBJ2-7	-	CATSIAASYEQYF	TGTGCCACCAGCATAGCAGCATCCTACGAGCAGTACTTC
TRBV28	-	TRBJ2-4	-	CASRSPKNIQYF	TGTGCCAGCAGGAGTCCCAAAAACATTCAGTACTTC
TRBV7-2	-	TRBJ2-5	TRBD2	CASSLAILAGGPWTQYF	TGTGCCAGCAGCTTAGCCATCCTAGCGGGAGGGCCCTGGACCCAGTACTTC
TRBV7-2	few	TRBJ1-6	-	CASSTAGVNSPLHF	TGTGCCAGCAGCACCGCAGGGGTTAATTCACCCCTCCACTTT
TRBV28	-	TRBJ2-1	TRBD2	CASGYRAGQYNEQFF	TGTGCCAGCGGGTATCGAGCGGGGCAATACAATGAGCAGTTCTTC
TRBV7-3	-	TRBJ2-2	TRBD2	CASSQGTSGSDTGELFF	TGTGCCAGCAGCCAGGGGACTAGCGGGAGCGACACCGGGGAGCTGTTTTTT
TRBV11-2	-	TRBJ1-1	TRBD1	CASSSSTGETEAFF	TGTGCCAGCAGCTCCTCGACAGGGGAGACTGAAGCTTTCTTT
TRBV12-3/TRBV12-4	-	TRBJ1-2	-	CASTEGKTTKRYGYTF	TGTGCCAGCACCGAGGGGAAGACAACTAAGCGCTATGGCTACACCTTC
TRBV29-1	-	TRBJ2-7	TRBD2	CSVLGLAGIYEQYF	TGCAGCGTCCTGGGACTAGCGGGGATCTACGAGCAGTACTTC
TRBV20-1	-	TRBJ1-6	TRBD1	CSALKPGTGSSPLHF	TGCAGTGCCCTCAAACCCGGGACAGGGAGTTCACCCCTCCACTTT
TRBV7-2	few	TRBJ1-2	-	CASSLWDYGYTF	TGTGCCAGCAGCTTGTGGGACTATGGCTACACCTTC
TRBV20-1	-	TRBJ2-7	TRBD2	CSARGVSGNSYNEQYF	TGCAGCGCTAGAGGGGTTAGCGGGAACTCCTACAATGAGCAGTACTTC
TRBV2	-	TRBJ2-6	TRBD1	CASKRDRPHSGANVLTF	TGTGCCAGCAAAAGGGACAGACCGCACTCTGGGGCCAACGTCCTGACTTTC
TRBV2	-	TRBJ2-1	TRBD2	CASSSEREMYNEQFF	TGTGCCAGCAGTTCGGAGCGGGAGATGTACAATGAGCAGTTCTTC
TRBV7-2	-	TRBJ1-5	-	CASSVSVSVTQPQHF	TGTGCCAGCAGCGTTAGCGTATCTGTGACTCAGCCCCAGCATTTT
TRBV7-2	few	TRBJ2-5	-	CASSGLGAAQETQYF	TGTGCCAGCAGCGGGCTTGGGGCAGCTCAAGAGACCCAGTACTTC
TRBV6-2/TRBV6-3	many	TRBJ2-3	-	CASRPGGPTDTQYF	TGTGCCAGCAGACCCGGGGGCCCCACAGATACGCAGTATTTT
TRBV15	-	TRBJ2-5	-	CATSRPDRTEQYF	TGTGCCACCAGCAGACCCGACAGAACAGAGCAGTACTTC